This T cell receptor (beta chain) was captured in a study of breast tumors, draining lymph nodes, adjacent tissues. Study-wide results and caveats: Tumor repertoires ranked between lymph nodes and nontumor tissue in diversity, with V and J gene preferences. Luminal-like breast cancer showed significantly greater tumor-nontumor repertoire similarity than basal-like breast cancer did.

Many counts were recorded for this clonotype. The antigen remains unidentified. The CDR3 has 15 residues. CDR1 and CDR2 from the germline V gene are MDHEN and SYDVKM. Losses at the gene ends were 10 bases for V and 3 bases for J; bases not matched to a gene: 7. TCRdb itself ran the multiplex PCR reads through MiXCR, one entry per CDR3 protein. There are approximately 52,000 distinct CDR3 sequences in the sample; roughly two fifths occur only once, and about 10% lies in the top ten. The sequenced sample consisted of breast tumor tissue. This clonotype originated in a female donor with breast cancer. Some clones in this sample may be carry-over from other donors' samples. The V call is TRBV28, the J call TRBJ2-6; 9 nucleotides match TRBD1. CDR3 sequence: CAIQTGGFGANVLTF. The CDR3 nucleotides read TGTGCCATACAGACAGGGGGTTTTGGGGCCAACGTCCTGACTTTC. Full variable domain (outside the CDR3, taken from reference TRBV28 and TRBJ2-6): DVKVTQSSRYLVKRTGEKVFLECVQDMDHENMFWYRQDPGLGLRLIYFSYDVKMKEKGDIPEGYSVSREKKERFSLILESASTNQTSMYLCAIQTGGFGANVLTFGAGSRLTVL.